Shown below are 32 T cell receptor beta chains from a single sample sequenced in a study of blood T cells in healthy people across ages. A second 7 to 11 cycle PCR used barcoded and J-beta primers. TCRdb recomputed calls from the 5' RACE reads with MiXCR, one row per CDR3 protein. The sample carries 730,000 or so distinct CDR3 sequences, 35% to 50% recorded once. Sequenced material: blood. Receptor source: an elderly man in good health.

At least ten counts were recorded for this clonotype. V and J are TRBV6-6 and TRBJ2-3; 8 nucleotides align to TRBD2. Losses at the gene ends were 7 bases for V and 3 bases for J; bases not matched to a gene: 12. This CDR3 has 16 amino acids. Germline CDR1 is MNHNY and CDR2 is SVGAGI (reference sequence). The CDR3 loop reads CASTYSGRVGTDTQYF. For the CDR3, the DNA is TGTGCCAGCACCTACTCCGGGAGGGTGGGAACAGATACGCAGTATTTT.

This clonotype was counted a few times. The J gene is TRBJ2-7, the V gene TRBV27; possible D gene TRBD2, 5 bases. The V end lost 3 bases, the J end lost 2 bases, and 11 bases lay between the germline ends. The CDR3 contains 14 residues. Per germline, CDR1 MNHEY and CDR2 SMNVEV (reference sequence). The CDR3 DNA reads as TGTGCCAGCAGTTTCAGGACTGAACCCTACGAGCAGTACTTC. It translates to CASSFRTEPYEQYF.

V gene TRBV7-9 combines with J gene TRBJ2-7; the D is unclear. The DNA end is a closer match to TRBJ2-5, so the J assignment may be wrong. From germline, CDR1 is SEHNR and CDR2 FQNEAQ (reference sequence). The CDR3 runs to 15 residues. The CDR3 region has the DNA TGTGCCAGCAGGCAGTCCACCGGACCTATCGGGACCCAGTACTTC. The encoded protein is CASRQSTGPIGTQYF.

This clonotype has more than one count but fewer than ten. The chain joins TRBV11-2 to TRBJ2-7, with 7 bases identical to TRBD1. CDR1 is SGHAT and CDR2 is FQNNGV in the germline V gene. J gave up 2 bases and V 4 bases, and 8 bases lay outside the gene matches. The CDR3 covers 15 residues. CDR3 nucleotides: TGTGCCAGCAGCTCCTCGACAGGGATCACCTACGAGCAGTACTTC. This gives the protein CASSSSTGITYEQYF. Full variable domain (rest looked up from reference TRBV11-2 and TRBJ2-7): EAGVAQSPRYKIIEKRQSVAFWCNPISGHATLYWYQQILGQGPKLLIQFQNNGVVDDSQLPKDRFSAERLKGVDSTLKIQPAKLEDSAVYLCASSSSTGITYEQYFGPGTRLTVT.

This clonotype was recorded a few times. The V gene is TRBV5-1, the J gene TRBJ2-1; D might be TRBD1 (5 bases). The CDR3 sequence is 15 residues long. Germline CDR1 reads SGHRS; CDR2 reads YFSETQ. Trimming removed 7 bases from V and 1 base from J, with 15 bases in between. CDR3 region: CASGEDSLSYNEQFF. Here the CDR3 DNA reads TGCGCCAGCGGCGAAGACAGCCTTTCCTACAATGAGCAGTTCTTC.

V and J are TRBV15 and TRBJ1-5, with 9 bases fitting TRBD1. Looked up from germline, CDR1 is LNHNV and CDR2 is YYDKDF (reference sequence). The CDR3 is 15 residues long. The V and J ends lost 3 bases and 5 bases, in that order; junction bases with no gene match: 5. For the CDR3, the DNA is TGTGCCACCAGCAGGCCGGGACAGGGTTATCAGCCCCAGCATTTT. This translates into CATSRPGQGYQPQHF.

In its sample, this clonotype was seen a few times. The J gene is TRBJ2-2, the V gene TRBV24-1, with a weak D call TRBD1 (6 bases). The CDR3 spans 14 residues. V shed 9 bases and J shed 2 bases, with 12 bases lying between them. Germline loops: CDR1 KGHDR, CDR2 SFDVKD. CDR3 region: CATGGQVNTGELFF. CDR3 DNA: TGTGCCACCGGGGGACAAGTAAACACCGGGGAGCTGTTTTTT.

The chain links TRBV7-2 to TRBJ1-1, with TRBD1 matching over 9 bases. CDR3 length: 15 residues. The germline V gene encodes CDR1 SGHTA and CDR2 FQGNSA. The J segment lost 4 bases and the V segment lost 1 base, leaving 4 bases of the junction unmatched. CDR3 nucleotides: TGTGCCAGCAGCTTAGTAGGACAGGGGAGCACTGAAGCTTTCTTT. This sequence encodes CASSLVGQGSTEAFF.

The chain couples TRBV10-3 to TRBJ2-5; 11 nucleotides match TRBD2. With V trimmed by 10 bases and J by 11 bases, 15 bases remained unmatched. The CDR3 sequence is 14 residues long. Germline lookup yields CDR1 ENHRY and CDR2 SYGVKD. In DNA, the CDR3 is TGTGCCAGCAGGGGGACTAGCGGACTCAATGAGCAGTACTTC. Protein sequence: CASRGTSGLNEQYF.

This clonotype came up a few times. The rearrangement links TRBV3-1 to TRBJ2-5; 8 bases agree with TRBD2. This CDR3 is built from 15 residues. V was clipped by 1 base and J by 7 bases; unmatched bases: 8. The germline V gene encodes CDR1 LGHDT and CDR2 YNNKEL (reference sequence). CDR3 sequence: CASSQGFGLAGTQYF. In DNA form, the CDR3 reads TGTGCCAGCAGCCAAGGTTTCGGACTAGCAGGGACCCAGTACTTC.

This rearrangement joins TRBV3-1 to TRBJ2-7, with 13 bases that match TRBD2. The germline gives CDR1 LGHDT, CDR2 YNNKEL (reference sequence). The CDR3 runs to 15 residues. V trimming: 3 bases; J trimming: 4 bases; junction bases outside the gene matches: 3. The CDR3 protein is CASSQPTSGGYEQYF. The CDR3 nucleotides read TGTGCCAGCAGCCAGCCGACTAGCGGGGGGTACGAGCAGTACTTC.

This clonotype has at least ten counts. This rearrangement joins TRBV3-1 to TRBJ2-5; D is unresolved. Per the germline V gene, CDR1 is LGHDT and CDR2 is YNNKEL (reference sequence). CDR3 length: 15 amino acids. V was shortened by 0 bases and J by 1 base, with 9 bases between the two germline ends. CDR3 region: CASSQESGAQETQYF. Written as DNA, the CDR3 is TGTGCCAGCAGCCAAGAGTCAGGTGCCCAAGAGACCCAGTACTTC.

The rearrangement uses TRBV20-1 and TRBJ2-2, with TRBD2 matching over 9 bases. The V gene end was trimmed by 2 bases and the J gene end by 4 bases; junction bases not matched to a gene: 2. This CDR3 has 14 amino acids. Germline CDR1 reads DFQATT; CDR2 reads SNEGSKA (reference sequence). CDR3 nucleotides: TGCAGTGCTAGACTAGCGGGGATCACCGGGGAGCTGTTTTTT. It translates to CSARLAGITGELFF.

A remark on this clonotype: One junction end does not reproduce the germline sequence, and a read error may be involved. This chain joins TRBV24-1 and TRBJ2-3; TRBD1 aligns across 12 bases. This CDR3 region has 15 residues. CDR1 and CDR2 (germline): KGHDR, SFDVKD. This chain's CDR3 is CATSPGQGALDTRYF. The CDR3 region has the DNA TGTGCCACCAGTCCGGGACAGGGGGCTCTAGATACGCGGTATTTT.

The V gene is TRBV4-3, the J gene TRBJ2-7; tentatively, D is TRBD2 (5 bases). The end of the DNA is better explained by TRBJ2-5, so the J call may be wrong. Germline CDR1 reads LGHNA; CDR2 reads YSLEER. The CDR3 is 16 residues long. The CDR3 nucleotides read TGCGCCAGCAGCCCCCAAATCGTAGCGTGGGGTGAGACCCAGTACTTC. Amino acids: CASSPQIVAWGETQYF.

The chain carries TRBV30 and TRBJ2-5, with TRBD1 identical over 9 bases. The CDR3 runs to 16 residues. Germline values: CDR1 GTSNPN, CDR2 SVGIG (reference sequence). V lost 4 bases to trimming and J lost 4 bases; unmatched junction nucleotides: 13. The CDR3 DNA reads as TGTGCCTGGACAAGGCCCTCCGGACAGGGGCGAGAGACCCAGTACTTC. Encoded protein: CAWTRPSGQGRETQYF. The complete variable domain, with remaining parts taken from reference TRBV30 and TRBJ2-5, reads SQTIHQWPATLVQPVGSPLSLECTVEGTSNPNLYWYRQAAGRGLQLLFYSVGIGQISSEVPQNLSASRPQDRQFILSSKKLLLSDSGFYLCAWTRPSGQGRETQYFGPGTRLLVL.

This rearrangement joins TRBV6-1 to TRBJ2-7; TRBD1 agrees at 12 bases. Trimming at V came to 5 bases and at J to 4 bases, leaving 6 bases not matched to a gene. The CDR3 is made up of 15 amino acids. Germline V gives CDR1 MNHNS, CDR2 SASEGT. This chain's CDR3 is CASSSGTGGAYEQYF. DNA of the CDR3: TGTGCCAGCAGTTCCGGGACAGGGGGCGCGTACGAGCAGTACTTC.

J is TRBJ2-7 and V is TRBV27, with D tentatively TRBD1 or TRBD2 (5 bases each). This CDR3 has 14 residues. The V gene lost 3 bases and the J gene lost 10 bases, with 19 bases spanning the gap. Germline V gives CDR1 MNHEY, CDR2 SMNVEV (reference sequence). The chain's CDR3 is CASSLGLRGDDQYF. CDR3 sequence (DNA): TGTGCCAGCAGTTTGGGGCTGAGGGGCGATGACCAGTACTTC.

In its sample, this clonotype was seen a few times. This sequence joins TRBV7-2 and TRBJ2-7; TRBD2 might be the D (6 bases). The CDR3 runs 12 residues. V lost 4 bases and J lost 7, with 11 bases in between. CDR1 SGHTA and CDR2 FQGNSA come from the germline V gene. The CDR3: CASSSIRGEQYF. CDR3 bases: TGTGCCAGCAGCTCAATTCGGGGGGAGCAGTACTTC.

The V gene is TRBV20-1, the J gene TRBJ2-5; a possible D gene is TRBD2 (7 bases). Trimming took off 0 bases at V and 2 bases at J, with 19 bases between the two ends. The CDR3 is 17 amino acids. Germline V gene sequence: CDR1 DFQATT, CDR2 SNEGSKA (reference sequence). As DNA, the CDR3 is TGCAGTGCTAGAGATGTGTTGGGGGGCGGGAGACAAGAGACCCAGTACTTC. As protein: CSARDVLGGGRQETQYF.

J is TRBJ2-1 and V is TRBV4-1, with 9 nucleotides matching TRBD2. This CDR3 is built from 17 residues. The V segment lost 3 bases and the J segment 0 bases; nucleotides outside the gene matches: 6. CDR1 and CDR2 from the germline V gene are MGHRA and YSYEKL. This chain's CDR3 is CASSHGSGRVSYNEQFF. CDR3 in DNA: TGCGCCAGCAGCCATGGTAGCGGGAGAGTCTCCTACAATGAGCAGTTCTTC.

Only a few counts were recorded for this clonotype. V gene TRBV30 combines with J gene TRBJ2-7, with D hard to call. The better agreement between TRBJ2-5 and the DNA end casts doubt on the J call. The germline CDR1 and CDR2 sequences are GTSNPN and SVGIG (reference sequence). The CDR3 is 13 amino acids. This chain's CDR3 is CAWSVQASETQYF. The CDR3 nucleotides are TGTGCCTGGAGTGTTCAAGCGAGCGAGACCCAGTACTTC.

In its sample, this clonotype was seen a few times. The genes are TRBV29-1 and TRBJ2-3; maybe TRBD2 (6 bases). CDR1 is SQVTM, CDR2 ANQGSEA, per germline. The CDR3 runs 14 residues. V dropped 3 bases and J dropped 4 bases, with 14 bases sitting between them. Here the CDR3 DNA reads TGCAGCGTTGAGGAGGGTCGAAGCGCAGATACGCAGTATTTT. This sequence encodes CSVEEGRSADTQYF.

The gene calls are TRBV30 and TRBJ1-1; maybe TRBD1 (5 bases). With 8 bases removed from V and 8 bases from J, the gap between germline ends came to 15 bases. The length of the CDR3 is 11 residues. The germline gives CDR1 GTSNPN, CDR2 SVGIG (reference sequence). CDR3 in amino acids: CAGAGRGEAFF. In DNA, the CDR3 is TGTGCCGGCGCCGGGAGGGGAGAAGCTTTCTTT.

Points on this clonotype: This could be a read error, since a much larger clone is one nucleotide away. The V gene is TRBV10-2, the J gene TRBJ1-2; no firm D call. V was trimmed by 0 bases and J by 10 bases, leaving 15 bases between them. This CDR3 has 14 amino acids. Germline CDR1 WSHSY, CDR2 SAAADI. The CDR3 protein is CASSESLKEGDYTF. Written as DNA, the CDR3 is TGCGCCAGCAGTGAGTCGTTAAAGGAAGGTGACTACACCTTC.

For the CDR3, the DNA is TGTGCCAGCAGTTTAATGGTGACAGGGAGCGCAGATACGCAGTATTTT. Protein: CASSLMVTGSADTQYF. The chain is built from TRBV12-3 or TRBV12-4 and TRBJ2-3; TRBD1 matches at 7 bases. The CDR3 length is 16 residues. J gave up 4 bases and V 2 bases, and 9 bases lay outside the gene matches.

This chain uses TRBV12-3 or TRBV12-4 with TRBJ1-1; D is perhaps TRBD1 (5 bases). The CDR3 runs 14 residues. Trimming took off 3 bases at V and 1 base at J, with 9 bases between the two ends. The CDR3 reads CASSLKGRNTEAFF. The CDR3 DNA is TGTGCCAGCAGTTTGAAGGGACGGAACACTGAAGCTTTCTTT.

The V and J genes are TRBV6-5 and TRBJ2-7; 13 bases are shared with TRBD2. The CDR3 has 14 amino acids. V lost 6 bases, J lost 10 bases, and 9 bases stayed unmatched. The germline CDR1 and CDR2 sequences are MNHEY and SVGAGI. CDR3 bases: TGTGCCAGCAGGTCCGGGACTAGCGGGATTTCTCAGTACTTC. Translation: CASRSGTSGISQYF.

This chain's CDR3 is CASPLGQTSSGANVLTF. The CDR3 nucleotides are TGTGCCAGCCCTCTGGGACAGACCAGCTCTGGGGCCAACGTCCTGACTTTC. The chain has TRBV18 and TRBJ2-6, with 7 bases identical to TRBD1. The V segment lost 8 bases and the J segment 0 bases; nucleotides outside the gene matches: 10. Germline V lookup: CDR1 KGHSH, CDR2 LQKENI. The CDR3 is 17 amino acids.

Only one count was recorded for this clonotype. V is TRBV4-3 and J is TRBJ2-7; D gene uncertain. CDR1 is LGHNA, CDR2 YSLEER, per germline. The CDR3 loop spans 15 amino acids. Trimming stripped 0 bases from V and 2 bases from J, with 11 bases between. The CDR3 DNA sequence: TGCGCCAGCAGCCAAGACGTTTCGGCAGCCTACGAGCAGTACTTC. Translating it yields CASSQDVSAAYEQYF.

The V and J genes are TRBV28 and TRBJ2-1; D is unresolved. The CDR3 totals 15 residues. V lost 4 bases, J lost 12 bases, and 22 bases lay in between. Per germline, CDR1 MDHEN and CDR2 SYDVKM. The CDR3 DNA is TGTGCCAGCAGTTCCCCCTCGGGTGATAGCAAGGGGCAGTTCTTC. It yields the protein CASSSPSGDSKGQFF.

This chain links TRBV19 with TRBJ1-2; D remains ambiguous. V was trimmed by 2 bases and J by 2 bases, leaving 6 bases between them. Per germline, CDR1 LNHDA and CDR2 SQIVND (reference sequence). There are 13 residues in the CDR3. CDR3 DNA: TGTGCCAGTAGTATACTTGGAAACTATGGCTACACCTTC. Protein sequence: CASSILGNYGYTF.